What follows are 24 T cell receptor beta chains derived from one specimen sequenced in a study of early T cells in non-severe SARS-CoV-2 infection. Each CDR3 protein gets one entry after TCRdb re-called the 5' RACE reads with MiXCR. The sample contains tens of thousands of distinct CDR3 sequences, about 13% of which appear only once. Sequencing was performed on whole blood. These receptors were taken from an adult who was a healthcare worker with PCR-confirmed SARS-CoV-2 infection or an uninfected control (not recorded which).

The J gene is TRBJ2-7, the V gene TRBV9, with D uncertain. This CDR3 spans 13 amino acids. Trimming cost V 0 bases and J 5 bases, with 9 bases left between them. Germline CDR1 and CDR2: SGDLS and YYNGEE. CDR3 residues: CASSVEVVHEQYF. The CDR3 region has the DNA TGTGCCAGCAGCGTAGAAGTAGTACACGAGCAGTACTTC.

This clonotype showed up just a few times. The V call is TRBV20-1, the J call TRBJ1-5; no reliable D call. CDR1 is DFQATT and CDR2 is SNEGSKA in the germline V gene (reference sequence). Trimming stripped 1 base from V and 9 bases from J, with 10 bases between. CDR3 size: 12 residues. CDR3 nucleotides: TGCAGTGCTAGAGCCTTTGAAGGGCCCCAGCATTTT. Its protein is CSARAFEGPQHF.

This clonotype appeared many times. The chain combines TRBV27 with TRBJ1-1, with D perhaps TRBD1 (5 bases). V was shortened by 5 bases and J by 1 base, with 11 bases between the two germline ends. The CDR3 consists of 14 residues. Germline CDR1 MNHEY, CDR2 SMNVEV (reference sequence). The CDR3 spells CASSVRQRNTEAFF. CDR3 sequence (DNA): TGTGCCAGCAGTGTACGACAGAGGAACACTGAAGCTTTCTTT.

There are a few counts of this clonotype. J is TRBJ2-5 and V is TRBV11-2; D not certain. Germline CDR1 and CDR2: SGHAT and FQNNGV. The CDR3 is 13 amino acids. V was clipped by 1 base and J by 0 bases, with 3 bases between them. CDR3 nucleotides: TGTGCCAGCAGCTTAGTTCACCAAGAGACCCAGTACTTC. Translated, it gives CASSLVHQETQYF.

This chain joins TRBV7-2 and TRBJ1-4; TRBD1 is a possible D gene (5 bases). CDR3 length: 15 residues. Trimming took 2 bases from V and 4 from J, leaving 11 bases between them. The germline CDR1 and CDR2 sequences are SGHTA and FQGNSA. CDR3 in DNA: TGTGCCAGCAGCTTAAGTCGGGGGTTTAATGAAAAACTGTTTTTT. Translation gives CASSLSRGFNEKLFF.

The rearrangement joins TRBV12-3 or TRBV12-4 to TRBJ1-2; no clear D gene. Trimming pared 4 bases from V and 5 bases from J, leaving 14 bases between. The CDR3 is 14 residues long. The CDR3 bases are TGTGCCAGCAGTTCCCCTCCAGAAAGATATGGCTACACCTTC. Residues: CASSSPPERYGYTF.

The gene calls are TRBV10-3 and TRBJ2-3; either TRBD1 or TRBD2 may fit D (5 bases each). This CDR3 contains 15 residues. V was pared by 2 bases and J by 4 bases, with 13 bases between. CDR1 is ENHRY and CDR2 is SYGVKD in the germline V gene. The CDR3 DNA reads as TGTGCCATCAGTGAGAGGAGAGGGGAACCAGATACGCAGTATTTT. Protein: CAISERRGEPDTQYF.

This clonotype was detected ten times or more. CDR3 nucleotide sequence: TGCAGCGTCAGCGTCGGAGGCTACACCTTC. Translation: CSVSVGGYTF. This chain connects TRBV20-1 to TRBJ1-2; D uncertain. Germline V gives CDR1 DFQATT, CDR2 SNEGSKA (reference sequence). The CDR3 sequence is 10 residues long.

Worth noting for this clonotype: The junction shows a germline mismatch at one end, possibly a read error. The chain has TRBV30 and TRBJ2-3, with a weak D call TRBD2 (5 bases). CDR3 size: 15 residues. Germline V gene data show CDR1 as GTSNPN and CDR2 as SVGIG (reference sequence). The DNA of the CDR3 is TGTGCCCGGAGTCTCCGGGGAGCTAGCACAGATACGCAGTATTTT. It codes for CARSLRGASTDTQYF.

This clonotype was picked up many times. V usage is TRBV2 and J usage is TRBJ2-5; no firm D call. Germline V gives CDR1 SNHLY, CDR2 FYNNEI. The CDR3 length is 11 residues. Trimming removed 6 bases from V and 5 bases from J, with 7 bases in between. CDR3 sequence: CASRLWETQYF. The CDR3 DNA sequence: TGTGCCAGCAGACTGTGGGAGACCCAGTACTTC.

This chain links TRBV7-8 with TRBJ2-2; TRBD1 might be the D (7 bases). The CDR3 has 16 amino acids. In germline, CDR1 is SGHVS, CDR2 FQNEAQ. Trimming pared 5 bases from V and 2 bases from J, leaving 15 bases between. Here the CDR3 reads CASSPGGTTNTGELFF. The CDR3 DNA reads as TGTGCCAGCAGCCCAGGGGGGACAACTAACACCGGGGAGCTGTTTTTT.

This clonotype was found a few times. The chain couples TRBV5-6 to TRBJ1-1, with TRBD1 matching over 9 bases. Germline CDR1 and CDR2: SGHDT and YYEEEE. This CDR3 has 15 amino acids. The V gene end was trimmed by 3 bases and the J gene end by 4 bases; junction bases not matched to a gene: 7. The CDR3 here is CASSYIGQGSTEAFF. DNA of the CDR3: TGTGCCAGCAGCTATATCGGACAGGGGAGCACTGAAGCTTTCTTT.

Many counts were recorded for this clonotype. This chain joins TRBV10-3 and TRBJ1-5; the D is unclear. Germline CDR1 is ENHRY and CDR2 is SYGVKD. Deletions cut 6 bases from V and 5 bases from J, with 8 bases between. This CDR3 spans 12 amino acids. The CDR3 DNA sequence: TGTGCCATCAGCCCAACTGATCAGCCCCAGCATTTT. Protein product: CAISPTDQPQHF.

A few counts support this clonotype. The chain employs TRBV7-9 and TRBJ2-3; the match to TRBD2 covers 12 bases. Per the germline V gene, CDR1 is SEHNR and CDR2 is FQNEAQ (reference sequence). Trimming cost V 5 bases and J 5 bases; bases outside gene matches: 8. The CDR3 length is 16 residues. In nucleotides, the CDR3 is TGTGCCAGCAGCCCTCGACTAGCGGGAGAACTAGATACGCAGTATTTT. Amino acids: CASSPRLAGELDTQYF.

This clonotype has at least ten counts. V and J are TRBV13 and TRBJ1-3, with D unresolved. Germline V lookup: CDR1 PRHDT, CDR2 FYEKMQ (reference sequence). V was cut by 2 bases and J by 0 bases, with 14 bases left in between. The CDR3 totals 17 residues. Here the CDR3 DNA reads TGTGCCAGCAGCTTACAGGCTCTGTGGAGCTCTGGAAACACCATATATTTT. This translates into CASSLQALWSSGNTIYF.

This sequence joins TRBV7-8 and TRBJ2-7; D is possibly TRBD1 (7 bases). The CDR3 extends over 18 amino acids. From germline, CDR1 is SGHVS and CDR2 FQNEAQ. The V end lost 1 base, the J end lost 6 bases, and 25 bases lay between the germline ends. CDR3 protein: CASSLELLAGTAGSEQYF. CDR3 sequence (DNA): TGTGCCAGCAGCTTAGAACTTTTAGCCGGGACAGCGGGTTCCGAGCAGTACTTC. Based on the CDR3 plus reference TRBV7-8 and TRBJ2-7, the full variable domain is GAGVSQSPRYKVAKRGQDVALRCDPISGHVSLFWYQQALGQGPEFLTYFQNEAQLDKSGLPSDRFFAERPEGSVSTLKIQRTQQEDSAVYLCASSLELLAGTAGSEQYFGPGTRLTVT.

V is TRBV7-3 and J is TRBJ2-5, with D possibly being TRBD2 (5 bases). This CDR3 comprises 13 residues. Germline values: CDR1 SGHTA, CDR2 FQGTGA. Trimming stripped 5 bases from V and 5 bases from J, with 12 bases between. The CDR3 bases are TGTGCCAGCAGCACCCGACCGGGGGAGACCCAGTACTTC. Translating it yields CASSTRPGETQYF.

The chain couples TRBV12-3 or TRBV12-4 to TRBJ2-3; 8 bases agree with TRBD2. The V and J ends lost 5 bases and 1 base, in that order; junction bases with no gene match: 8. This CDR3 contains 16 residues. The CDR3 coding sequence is TGTGCCAGCAGTAGGGGGACTAGGTTGGGCACAGATACGCAGTATTTT. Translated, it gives CASSRGTRLGTDTQYF.

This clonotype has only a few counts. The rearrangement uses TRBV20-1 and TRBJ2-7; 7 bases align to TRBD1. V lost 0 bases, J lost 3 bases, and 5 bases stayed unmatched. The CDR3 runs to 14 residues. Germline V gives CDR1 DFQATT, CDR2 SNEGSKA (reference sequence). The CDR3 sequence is CSARDHRGFYEQYF. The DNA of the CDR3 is TGCAGTGCTAGAGATCACAGGGGATTCTACGAGCAGTACTTC.

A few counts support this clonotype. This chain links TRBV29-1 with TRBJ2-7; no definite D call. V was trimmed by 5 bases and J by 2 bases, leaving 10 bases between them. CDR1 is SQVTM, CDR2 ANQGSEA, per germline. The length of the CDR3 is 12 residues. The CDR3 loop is CSVRLLTYEQYF. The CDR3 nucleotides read TGCAGCGTTCGCCTGCTAACCTACGAGCAGTACTTC.

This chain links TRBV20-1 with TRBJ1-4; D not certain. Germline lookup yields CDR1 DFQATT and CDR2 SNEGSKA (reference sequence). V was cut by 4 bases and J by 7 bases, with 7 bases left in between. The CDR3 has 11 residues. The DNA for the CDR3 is TGCAGTGCTATACGGGGTGAAAAACTGTTTTTT. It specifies CSAIRGEKLFF.

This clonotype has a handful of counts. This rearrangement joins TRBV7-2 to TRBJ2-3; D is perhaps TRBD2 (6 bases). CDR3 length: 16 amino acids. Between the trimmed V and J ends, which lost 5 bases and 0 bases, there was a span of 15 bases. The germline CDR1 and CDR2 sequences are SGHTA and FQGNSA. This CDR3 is CASSAGLHFSTDTQYF. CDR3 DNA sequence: TGTGCCAGCAGCGCGGGACTCCACTTTAGCACAGATACGCAGTATTTT.

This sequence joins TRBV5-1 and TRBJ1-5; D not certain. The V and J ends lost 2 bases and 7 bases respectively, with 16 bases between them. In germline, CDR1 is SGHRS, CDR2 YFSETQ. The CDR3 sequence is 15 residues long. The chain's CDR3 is CASSFNNPFDQPQHF. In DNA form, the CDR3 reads TGCGCCAGCAGCTTTAACAATCCGTTTGACCAGCCCCAGCATTTT.

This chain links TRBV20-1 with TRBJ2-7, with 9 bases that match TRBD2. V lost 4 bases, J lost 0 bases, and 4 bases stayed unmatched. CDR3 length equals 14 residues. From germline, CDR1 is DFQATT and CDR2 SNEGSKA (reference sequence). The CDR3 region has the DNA TGCAGTGCTATCCCAGCGGGGGGCTCCTACGAGCAGTACTTC. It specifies CSAIPAGGSYEQYF.